Ten or more counts support the clone carrying this TCR beta chain. The antigen is undetermined. The data belong to a study of Graves' ophthalmopathy and Graves' hyperthyroidism. The CDR3 runs 16 residues. Trimming took off 6 bases at V and 6 bases at J, with 21 bases between the two ends. The germline V gene has CDR1 LNHDA and CDR2 SQIVND (reference sequence). Researchers took RNA transcripts and amplified TCR beta CDR3 regions from them. HTBI primers primed a first-round RT-PCR, and a second-round multiplex PCR followed. Each CDR3 protein is one row after TCRdb ran MiXCR on the multiplex PCR reads. There are roughly 1.1 million distinct CDR3 sequences in the sample; about 36% occur only once, and over 8.5% lies in the top ten. Study results and limitations: Blood also held most thyroid clonotypes expanded above 0.001 frequency. The model achieved 70.59% sensitivity and 72.22% specificity for ophthalmopathy progression.

Clinical symptoms, serum thyroxine, TRAb, thyroid ultrasound and orbital computed tomography formed the basis of diagnosis. Material: peripheral blood or thyroid tissue (not recorded which). This TCR was sampled from an adult man with Graves' hyperthyroidism. The chain couples TRBV19 to TRBJ1-5; D is perhaps TRBD1 (5 bases). In DNA form, the CDR3 reads TGTGCCAGTAGCATACTTGCCCAGGGCTGGGCTCAGCCCCAGCATTTT. Translated, it gives CASSILAQGWAQPQHF.